This entry lists 28 T cell receptor beta chains sequenced from one sample in a study of blood T cell repertoires in COVID-19. Libraries were prepared by immunoSEQ multiplex PCR; TCRdb keeps only in-frame clonotypes and omits some of them. The data show about 270,000 clones, 81% seen once. Sequenced material: peripheral blood. These TCRs come from an older woman with active or convalescent COVID-19.

This chain uses TRBV10-3 with TRBJ2-7, with unresolved D. Per germline, CDR1 ENHRY and CDR2 SYGVKD. The CDR3 is 12 amino acids. Trimming removed 2 bases at V and 4 bases at J, with 6 bases between. For the CDR3, the DNA is TGTGCCATCAGTGAGACAGCTTACGAGCAGTACTTC. Protein product: CAISETAYEQYF.

The CDR3 loop is CASSLYGSNTEAFF. CDR3 nucleotides: TGTGCCAGCAGCTTATACGGTTCGAACACTGAAGCTTTCTTT. The chain recombines TRBV11-3 with TRBJ1-1; no reliable D call. The germline gives CDR1 SGHNT, CDR2 YENEEA. Trimming took 2 bases from V and 1 from J, leaving 8 bases between them. This CDR3 is 14 amino acids long.

This clone occurred once. The chain joins TRBV5-1 to TRBJ1-1; no definite D call. This CDR3 is built from 17 residues. Per germline, CDR1 SGHRS and CDR2 YFSETQ. The germline V and J ends were trimmed by 3 bases and 1 base, with 19 bases remaining between them. CDR3 sequence (DNA): TGCGCCAGCAGCTCAAAGGACGGGCGGGTGGCGAACACTGAAGCTTTCTTT. This codes for CASSSKDGRVANTEAFF.

J is TRBJ2-1 and V is TRBV19; tentatively, D is TRBD2 (7 bases). V lost 5 bases to trimming and J lost 4 bases, with 18 bases between them. The V gene's germline CDR1 is LNHDA and CDR2 SQIVND (reference sequence). This CDR3 contains 16 residues. The CDR3 loop is CASSPGRRGGYNEQFF. The CDR3 DNA reads TGTGCCAGTAGTCCCGGAAGGAGGGGGGGTTACAATGAGCAGTTCTTC.

The rearrangement uses TRBV27 and TRBJ2-3; D is unclear. Germline V gene data show CDR1 as MNHEY and CDR2 as SMNVEV (reference sequence). Trimming pared 3 bases from V and 4 bases from J, leaving 8 bases between. This CDR3 comprises 13 residues. The CDR3 sequence: CASSFIPPDTQYF. CDR3 nucleotides: TGTGCCAGCAGTTTTATCCCCCCAGATACGCAGTATTTT.

The J gene is TRBJ2-3, the V gene TRBV11-2, with 9 bases that match TRBD2. V trimming: 9 bases; J trimming: 5 bases; junction bases outside the gene matches: 12. The CDR3 extends over 15 amino acids. Germline values: CDR1 SGHAT, CDR2 FQNNGV. This CDR3 reads CASYGLAGREDTQYF. As DNA, the CDR3 is TGTGCCAGTTACGGGCTAGCGGGGAGGGAAGATACGCAGTATTTT.

This clone was counted once. The chain links TRBV3-1 (or the pseudogene TRBV3-2) to TRBJ1-2; 8 bases align to TRBD1. In germline, CDR1 is LGHDT, CDR2 YNNKEL (reference sequence). Trimming removed 3 bases from V and 8 bases from J; junction bases left unmatched: 5. The CDR3 spans 13 residues. The CDR3 region has the DNA TGTGCCAGCAGCCATGACAGGGGAAAAGGCTACACCTTC. Translation gives CASSHDRGKGYTF.

This chain links TRBV6-4 with TRBJ2-7; D possibly corresponds to TRBD1 (6 bases). The CDR3 extends over 15 amino acids. Per germline, CDR1 MRHNA and CDR2 SNTAGT. Trimming cost V 3 bases and J 1 base, with 13 bases left between them. In nucleotides, the CDR3 is TGTGCCAGCAGTGAAGGGTCAGGGGTTTCCTACGAGCAGTACTTC. Amino acids: CASSEGSGVSYEQYF.

J is TRBJ1-2 and V is TRBV5-1, with a tentative D call TRBD1 (6 bases). The germline V gene encodes CDR1 SGHRS and CDR2 YFSETQ. Trimming cost V 7 bases and J 8 bases, with 21 bases left between them. CDR3 length: 14 amino acids. Here the CDR3 DNA reads TGCGCCAGCGGGGCAGGGGCCCAGTCGGACGGCTACACCTTC. Translation gives CASGAGAQSDGYTF.

This chain uses TRBV4-3 with TRBJ1-4, with D perhaps matching TRBD1 (5 bases). The germline V gene has CDR1 LGHNA and CDR2 YSLEER. The V end lost 4 bases, the J end lost 8 bases, and 14 bases lay between the germline ends. This CDR3 comprises 14 residues. The DNA for the CDR3 is TGCGCCAGCAGCCCTACCGTCCAGGGCGAAAAACTGTTTTTT. Its translation: CASSPTVQGEKLFF.

This chain links TRBV29-1 with TRBJ1-1; D is undetermined. This CDR3 is built from 11 residues. The V gene lost 7 bases and the J gene lost 3 bases, with 9 bases spanning the gap. Germline CDR1 SQVTM, CDR2 ANQGSEA. CDR3 residues: CSATHDTEAFF. The CDR3, as DNA: TGCAGCGCCACTCACGACACTGAAGCTTTCTTT.

The chain employs TRBV7-9 and TRBJ1-1; TRBD1 aligns across 9 bases. The CDR3 extends over 14 amino acids. V trimming: 5 bases; J trimming: 4 bases; junction bases outside the gene matches: 5. Germline CDR1 is SEHNR and CDR2 is FQNEAQ (reference sequence). In nucleotides, the CDR3 is TGTGCCAGCAGCGTTGGACAGGGGTCCACTGAAGCTTTCTTT. Its protein product is CASSVGQGSTEAFF.

A single count supports this clone. The chain carries TRBV18 and TRBJ1-1; unclear D gene. The V end was cut by 2 bases, the J end by 1 base, with 5 bases between. CDR1 is KGHSH, CDR2 LQKENI, per germline. The length of the CDR3 is 13 residues. As DNA, the CDR3 is TGTGCCAGCTCACCATCCCAGAACACTGAAGCTTTCTTT. Its protein product is CASSPSQNTEAFF.

Comments on this clone: The identical CDR3 is also encoded by other nucleotide sequences in the sample. This sequence joins TRBV5-4 and TRBJ2-3, with 12 bases identical to TRBD2. From germline, CDR1 is SGHNT and CDR2 YYREEE (reference sequence). Trimming took 4 bases from V and 1 from J; bases not matched to a gene: 1. The CDR3 sequence is 15 residues long. Written as DNA, the CDR3 is TGTGCCAGCAGCCGACTAGCGGGGGGCACAGATACGCAGTATTTT. This codes for CASSRLAGGTDTQYF.

V usage is TRBV18 and J usage is TRBJ1-5; TRBD1 is a possible D gene (6 bases). V was pared by 2 bases and J by 6 bases, with 14 bases between. The CDR3 covers 15 residues. Germline V CDR1 and CDR2: KGHSH, LQKENI. In DNA, the CDR3 is TGTGCCAGCTCACCAGTGACAGGTTCGGGTCAGCCCCAGCATTTT. Translating gives CASSPVTGSGQPQHF.

The chain recombines TRBV5-8 with TRBJ2-7; D might be TRBD1 (6 bases). The CDR3 runs 13 residues. V lost 5 bases and J lost 3, with 12 bases in between. Germline V lookup: CDR1 SGHTS, CDR2 YDEGEE. Written as DNA, the CDR3 is TGTGCCAGCAGGCCGAGGGGGATCTACGAGCAGTACTTC. Translating it yields CASRPRGIYEQYF.

The V and J genes are TRBV5-6 and TRBJ2-5, with 7 positions matching TRBD2. Trimming took 0 bases from V and 3 from J; bases not matched to a gene: 8. Germline lookup yields CDR1 SGHDT and CDR2 YYEEEE. The CDR3 covers 16 residues. Here the CDR3 reads CASSLAGAGNKETQYF. The CDR3 DNA reads TGTGCCAGCAGCTTGGCCGGAGCGGGGAACAAAGAGACCCAGTACTTC.

The chain is built from TRBV6-2 or TRBV6-3 and TRBJ1-2, with a weak D call TRBD1 (5 bases). The CDR3 has 14 amino acids. The V end lost 5 bases, the J end lost 8 bases, and 18 bases lay between the germline ends. Germline loops: CDR1 MNHEY, CDR2 SVGEGT. The CDR3 protein is CASSQELGGRGYTF. The CDR3 region has the DNA TGTGCCAGCAGTCAAGAGCTCGGGGGTAGGGGCTACACCTTC.

A remark on this clone: Mismatch with germline at one junction end may stem from a read error. V and J are TRBV7-7 and TRBJ1-3; possibly TRBD1 for D (6 bases). The CDR3 totals 15 residues. Germline V gives CDR1 SSHAT, CDR2 FNYEAQ (reference sequence). CDR3 sequence reads: CASSLGDTPGNTIYF. The CDR3, as DNA: TGTGCTAGCAGCTTAGGGGACACTCCTGGAAACACCATATATTTT.

The chain has TRBV29-1 and TRBJ2-1; possible D gene TRBD1, 5 bases. The ends were cut back, 3 bases at V and 6 bases at J, with 15 bases in the middle. This CDR3 is 14 amino acids long. Germline V gene lookup returns CDR1 SQVTM and CDR2 ANQGSEA. For the CDR3, the DNA is TGCAGCGTTGATGGAAACAGGATCGCCAATGAGCAGTTCTTC. Translation gives CSVDGNRIANEQFF.

A single count supports this clone. The chain couples TRBV30 to TRBJ1-5, with D unresolved. CDR1 and CDR2 (germline): GTSNPN, SVGIG (reference sequence). The CDR3 is 13 amino acids. V lost 0 bases and J lost 6, with 9 bases in between. This CDR3 is CAWSVFSPQPQHF. The CDR3 DNA sequence: TGTGCCTGGAGTGTATTTTCTCCTCAGCCCCAGCATTTT.

The chain joins TRBV4-1 to TRBJ2-2, with 8 bases lining up with TRBD1. CDR3 length equals 15 residues. Germline V gene lookup returns CDR1 MGHRA and CDR2 YSYEKL. Trimming cost V 5 bases and J 7 bases; bases outside gene matches: 9. CDR3 bases: TGCGCCAGCAGCGGCAGGGGGCAAAAAAACGGGGAGCTGTTTTTT. Translating it yields CASSGRGQKNGELFF.

CDR3 bases: TGTGCCAGCGCCTCCACAGGGAACTATGGCTACACCTTC. It codes for CASASTGNYGYTF. This chain uses TRBV12-3 or TRBV12-4 with TRBJ1-2, with a possible D match to TRBD1 (6 bases). The CDR3 sequence is 13 residues long. Trimming removed 8 bases from V and 2 bases from J, with 12 bases in between.

The gene calls are TRBV9 and TRBJ2-7, with D tentatively TRBD2 (6 bases). CDR3 length equals 14 residues. Germline loops: CDR1 SGDLS, CDR2 YYNGEE. V lost 4 bases and J lost 0, with 11 bases in between. CDR3 nucleotides: TGTGCCAGCAGCCCTAGCGTATACTCCTACGAGCAGTACTTC. Its translation: CASSPSVYSYEQYF.

The chain recombines TRBV9 with TRBJ1-1; D unclear. Germline values: CDR1 SGDLS, CDR2 YYNGEE. Trimming pared 3 bases from V and 1 base from J, leaving 13 bases between. The CDR3 spans 15 residues. CDR3 DNA sequence: TGTGCCAGCAGCGCAACATCCCTTGCGAACACTGAAGCTTTCTTT. Protein product: CASSATSLANTEAFF.

This clone was found a few times. This chain uses TRBV5-4 with TRBJ2-1; D gene unclear. This CDR3 comprises 14 residues. The germline V and J ends were trimmed by 3 bases and 0 bases, with 7 bases remaining between them. CDR1 is SGHNT, CDR2 YYREEE, per germline (reference sequence). This chain's CDR3 is CASSSASSYNEQFF. As DNA, the CDR3 is TGTGCCAGCAGCTCAGCGAGCTCCTACAATGAGCAGTTCTTC.

This rearrangement joins TRBV7-2 to TRBJ2-2; 7 positions agree with TRBD2. The CDR3 has 13 amino acids. In germline, CDR1 is SGHTA, CDR2 FQGNSA. Losses at the gene ends were 8 bases for V and 9 bases for J; bases not matched to a gene: 9. The CDR3 region is CASATGGGRELFF. CDR3 DNA: TGTGCCAGCGCCACGGGGGGAGGAAGGGAGCTGTTTTTT.

The V call is TRBV19, the J call TRBJ1-2; unclear D gene. Between the trimmed V and J ends, which lost 3 bases and 1 base, there was a span of 9 bases. The CDR3 consists of 14 residues. Germline values: CDR1 LNHDA, CDR2 SQIVND (reference sequence). The CDR3 region has the DNA TGTGCCAGTAGTATCACCGGGGATAACTATGGCTACACCTTC. Protein sequence: CASSITGDNYGYTF.